A selection of T cell receptor beta chains follows, all from one sample in a study of T cell repertoires in cytomegalovirus infection. TCRdb independently ran MiXCR on the reads; one entry per CDR3 protein. In the table there are around 290,000 distinct CDR3 sequences, about 23% of which are singletons. Sequencing used PBMCs. The receptors were gathered from a human donor in good health (CMV status not recorded). Some clones in this sample may be carry-over from other donors' samples. CDR3s include the opening cysteine and the closing phenylalanine or tryptophan. D genes are given only for firm matches. Not every row has a clone size; where given, it reads once, few, many or a size class.

j_gene | v_gene | d_gene | abundance | CDR3aa | CDR3nt
TRBJ2-1 | TRBV12-3/TRBV12-4 | - | many | CASSLGDFSYNEQFF | TGTGCCAGCAGTTTAGGGGACTTCTCCTACAATGAGCAGTTCTTC
TRBJ2-7 | TRBV7-3 | - | few | CASSPTPGYEQYF | TGTGCCAGCAGCCCAACCCCCGGTTACGAGCAGTACTTC
TRBJ2-5 | TRBV9 | TRBD2 | - | CASSPGTREETQYF | TGTGCCAGCAGCCCGGGGACTAGAGAGGAGACCCAGTACTTC
TRBJ2-1 | TRBV25-1 | - | - | CASSGDSRSYNEQFF | TGTGCCAGCAGTGGGGACTCGCGCTCCTACAATGAGCAGTTCTTC
TRBJ1-1 | TRBV7-2 | - | few | CASSLGPGRGTEAFF | TGTGCCAGCAGCTTAGGTCCGGGGCGAGGGACTGAAGCTTTCTTT
TRBJ2-1 | TRBV12-3/TRBV12-4 | - | - | CASSPPDQRSYNEQFF | TGTGCCAGCAGTCCGCCGGACCAAAGGAGTTACAATGAGCAGTTCTTC
TRBJ2-2 | TRBV6-1 | TRBD2 | many | CASSSLTSGRAGELFF | TGTGCCAGCAGTTCCTTGACTAGCGGGAGGGCCGGGGAGCTGTTTTTT
TRBJ2-6 | TRBV7-2 | - | - | CASSLAARANVLTF | TGTGCCAGCAGCTTAGCAGCCAGGGCCAACGTCCTGACTTTC
TRBJ2-1 | TRBV15 | - | - | CATSRGSGAMSSYNEQFF | TGTGCCACCAGCAGAGGCTCGGGAGCTATGAGCTCCTACAATGAGCAGTTCTTC
TRBJ2-1 | TRBV11-2 | - | few | CASTYWQATPNNEQFF | TGTGCCAGCACCTATTGGCAGGCAACCCCTAACAATGAGCAGTTCTTC
TRBJ2-3 | TRBV5-6 | - | few | CASSRELVGRISTDTQYF | TGTGCCAGCAGCCGGGAACTAGTAGGGCGGATTAGCACAGATACGCAGTATTTT
TRBJ2-7 | TRBV28 | - | - | CASSPLEKQYF | TGTGCCAGCAGCCCGTTGGAAAAGCAGTACTTC
TRBJ2-1 | TRBV6-2/TRBV6-3 | - | many | CASSSLLKAYNEQFF | TGTGCCAGCAGTTCGCTACTCAAAGCATACAATGAGCAGTTCTTC
TRBJ2-7 | TRBV5-1 | TRBD1 | - | CASSSTGQGPYEQYF | TGCGCCAGCAGCTCCACTGGACAGGGGCCGTACGAGCAGTACTTC
TRBJ2-2 | TRBV6-2/TRBV6-3 | - | - | CASSYRGKGGTGELFF | TGTGCCAGCAGTTATCGGGGTAAAGGGGGCACCGGGGAGCTGTTTTTT
TRBJ1-1 | TRBV6-5 | - | once | CASSYSASLGTEAFF | TGTGCCAGCAGTTACTCAGCGAGTCTGGGCACTGAAGCTTTCTTT
TRBJ2-7 | TRBV7-2 | TRBD2 | few | CASSTWTRIHEQYF | TGTGCCAGCAGCACTTGGACTAGAATCCACGAGCAGTACTTC
TRBJ2-5 | TRBV9 | - | - | CASTPRGSTQETQYF | TGTGCCAGCACTCCCCGGGGCTCTACCCAAGAGACCCAGTACTTC